Listed below are T cell receptor beta chains from one sample, sequenced in a study of T cell responses to AZD1222 COVID-19 vaccine. Only in-frame clones appear in the TCRdb table, and some are missing; sequencing was by immunoSEQ multiplex PCR. This table holds 80,000 to 100,000 clones, around 85% found once. The specimen was peripheral blood, collected 28 days after the second AZD1222 dose. The receptors stem from an adult who received the AZD1222 COVID-19 vaccine. CDR3s include the opening cysteine and the closing phenylalanine or tryptophan. The D gene is left open where the match is weak. A row's size may be missing; if present it is once, few, many or a size class.

CASSFFRGTEAFF	TGTGCCAGCAGTTTCTTCAGGGGAACTGAAGCTTTCTTT	NA	TRBV27	TRBJ1-1	NA
CASSQDIPGNYGYTF	TGCGCCAGCAGCCAAGATATTCCGGGGAACTATGGCTACACCTTC	NA	TRBV4-3	TRBJ1-2	NA
CATSAGDGADTQYF	TGTGCCACCAGTGCAGGGGATGGGGCAGATACGCAGTATTTT	NA	TRBV24-1	TRBJ2-3	NA
CASSLYPDQGAYEQYF	TGCGCCAGCAGCTTGTACCCGGACCAAGGCGCCTACGAGCAGTACTTC	NA	TRBV5-1	TRBJ2-7	NA
CASSFGQGGVQETQYF	TGTGCCAGCAGTTTCGGACAGGGAGGGGTCCAAGAGACCCAGTACTTC	NA	TRBV5-6	TRBJ2-5	NA
CASSFRYGYTF	TGTGCCAGCAGTTTTAGGTATGGCTACACCTTC	NA	TRBV28	TRBJ1-2	NA
CASSTDSSYNSPLHF	TGCGCCAGCAGCACTGACAGCTCCTATAATTCACCCCTCCACTTT	NA	TRBV4-3	TRBJ1-6	NA
CATMGELRYGYTF	TGTGCCACGATGGGGGAACTTCGGTATGGCTACACCTTC	NA	TRBV19	TRBJ1-2	NA
CASSPQGGYGYTF	TGTGCCAGCAGCCCACAGGGGGGCTATGGCTACACCTTC	NA	TRBV2	TRBJ1-2	TRBD1
CASKTGTGGGTSPLHF	TGTGCCAGCAAAACCGGGACAGGGGGAGGTACTTCACCCCTCCACTTT	NA	TRBV28	TRBJ1-6	TRBD1
CASSLTQNPYGYTF	TGTGCCAGCAGTTTGACACAAAACCCATATGGCTACACCTTC	NA	TRBV28	TRBJ1-2	NA
CASSTGGRTDTQYF	TGTGCCAGCAGCACAGGGGGCAGGACAGATACGCAGTATTTT	NA	TRBV6-5	TRBJ2-3	TRBD1
CASSLGPTGGGYTF	TGTGCCAGCAGCTTGGGACCAACGGGGGGTGGCTACACCTTC	NA	TRBV7-2	TRBJ1-2	NA
CASSLVRSRADTQYF	TGTGCCAGCAGCTTAGTTCGGTCAAGAGCAGATACGCAGTATTTT	NA	TRBV7-2	TRBJ2-3	NA
CASSPRQGPQGIQYF	TGTGCCAGCAGTCCTCGACAGGGACCCCAGGGCATTCAGTACTTC	NA	TRBV7-6	TRBJ2-4	TRBD1
CASSLNGGKETQYF	TGTGCCAGCAGCTTGAATGGCGGCAAAGAGACCCAGTACTTC	once	TRBV11-3	TRBJ2-5	NA
CASSREGQGQPQHF	TGTGCCAGCTCCCGAGAGGGACAGGGGCAGCCCCAGCATTTT	NA	TRBV18	TRBJ1-5	TRBD1
CASSVWQNTGELFF	TGTGCCAGCAGTGTTTGGCAGAACACCGGGGAGCTGTTTTTT	NA	TRBV6-4	TRBJ2-2	NA
CASSLRSSGGASSYNEQFF	TGTGCCAGCAGTCTTCGGTCTAGCGGGGGGGCAAGCTCCTACAATGAGCAGTTCTTC	NA	TRBV7-6	TRBJ2-1	TRBD2
CASSQDWTAGTQYF	TGCGCCAGCAGCCAAGATTGGACAGCAGGGACCCAGTACTTC	few	TRBV4-3	TRBJ2-5	NA
CASSLGLAYEQYF	TGTGCCAGCAGCTTAGGACTAGCGTACGAGCAGTACTTC	few	TRBV13	TRBJ2-7	TRBD2
CASSQDRTEYNEQFF	TGCGCCAGCAGCCAAGACCGGACGGAATACAATGAGCAGTTCTTC	NA	TRBV4-3	TRBJ2-1	NA
CASSPGQVAETQYF	TGTGCCAGCTCGCCCGGACAAGTTGCGGAGACCCAGTACTTC	NA	TRBV18	TRBJ2-5	NA
CASSQDSQPTQKSGEQFF	TGCGCCAGCAGCCAAGATAGTCAACCCACGCAAAAGTCGGGGGAGCAGTTCTTC	NA	TRBV4-3	TRBJ2-1	NA
CACARTGDHNEQFF	TGTGCCTGCGCAAGGACAGGGGATCACAATGAGCAGTTCTTC	NA	TRBV19	TRBJ2-1	TRBD1
CASSLLGGDEPQHF	TGTGCCAGCAGTTTATTGGGGGGGGACGAGCCCCAGCATTTT	NA	TRBV27	TRBJ1-5	NA
CASRTTSGRGKTQYF	TGTGCCAGCAGAACCACTAGCGGGAGAGGTAAGACCCAGTACTTC	NA	TRBV6-4	TRBJ2-5	TRBD2